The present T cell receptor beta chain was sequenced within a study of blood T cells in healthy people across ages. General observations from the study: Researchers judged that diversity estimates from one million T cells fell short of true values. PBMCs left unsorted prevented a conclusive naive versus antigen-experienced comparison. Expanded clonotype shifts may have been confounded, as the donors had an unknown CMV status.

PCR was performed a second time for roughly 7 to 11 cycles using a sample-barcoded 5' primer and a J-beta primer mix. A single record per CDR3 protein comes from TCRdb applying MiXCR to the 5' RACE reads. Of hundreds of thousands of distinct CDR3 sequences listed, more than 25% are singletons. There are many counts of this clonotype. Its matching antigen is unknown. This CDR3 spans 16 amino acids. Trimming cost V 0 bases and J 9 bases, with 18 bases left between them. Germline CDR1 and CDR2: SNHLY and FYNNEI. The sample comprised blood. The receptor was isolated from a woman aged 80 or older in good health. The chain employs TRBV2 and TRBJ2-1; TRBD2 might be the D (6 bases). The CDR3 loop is CASSEALYGSSSEQFF. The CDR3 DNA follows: TGTGCCAGCAGTGAAGCGCTTTACGGGAGCAGCAGTGAGCAGTTCTTC.